This TCR beta chain was captured in a study of human T cells and chemical hapten exposure (dated by TCRdb to 2020 to 2023). Concerning the study at large: For sensitization, 2% DPC in acetone was applied to a roughly 2 cm by roughly 2 cm area of upper inner arm skin. For TCR sequencing, blood came from approximately 29 alopecia patients at anywhere from one to four time points (pre-sensitization, 2, 6 and 24 weeks). The study tracked peripheral blood TCR repertoire changes in vivo during primary and secondary sensitization to the hapten diphenylcyclopropenone (DPC) in alopecia patients. Most of the patients in the cohort were female, and the cohort covered alopecia areata with under or over 50% scalp involvement, alopecia totalis and alopecia universalis. Patch testing was performed on the upper back with Finn chambers containing 0.01% DPC, and the patch tests were scored after 6 days according to International Contact Dermatitis Research Group standards. Libraries were pooled for sequencing, and per-sample TCR yields varied mainly because of small differences in library volumes within the pool. Blood samples were taken from patients before sensitization (week 0) and at 2, 6 and about 24 weeks after DPC sensitization. Weekly therapeutic DPC doses were additionally applied to the scalp of patients throughout the approximately 25-week study period.

To note about this clonotype: The clone's antigen remains unknown. No much larger clone exists at a distance of one base, and base qualities are not known.

The intended sense of this specimen's time point label: pre-sensitization, week 0. Per the publication, the treatment or condition label means: therapeutic diphenylcyclopropenone sensitization with weekly scalp DPC. Blood at each patch-test visit was drawn before the patch test was applied. To be eligible, patients had to be aged 18 to 70, diagnosed with alopecia and judged suitable for DPC therapy, while pregnant patients were excluded. Total RNA was extracted from unfractionated whole blood that had been collected in Tempus Blood RNA tubes. Via the germline V gene (reference sequence), CDR1 is LNHDA and CDR2 SQIVND. The CDR3 spans 13 residues, from the cysteine through the phenylalanine. Only the CDR3 DNA is retained, 39 bases long and in frame from the first base. Relative to germline, V is 7 bases shorter and J is 5 bases shorter, with 14 bases between their ends. Library construction relied on RACE. The instrument given in TCRdb is NextSeq 500. During library preparation, unique molecular identifiers were attached to individual cDNA molecules so that TCRs could be counted in a quantitative, reproducible way. Each blood RNA sample was used to sequence both TCR alpha and TCR beta chains. For the original study's pipeline: A median of around 96,000 TCRs per sample was observed, with a range of roughly 20,000 to 750,000. V, J and CDR3 annotation of the TCR reads was carried out using the Decombinator software suite. To make PS versus PT1 abundance plots, every sample was subsampled to the same number of TCRs (28,000). TCRs were defined as expanded if absent before sensitization and observed at least eight times at the 2-week time point. TCRdb reworked the public reads: Q25 trimming with fastp, MiXCR clone assembly, productive beta chains retained. Each record represents a unique CDR3 protein, reported with the most common genes and DNA among its rows. TCRdb, rather than the study authors, made the V and J calls. For this sample the table gives approximately 100,000 distinct CDR3 sequences, of which 12% were detected only once. Roughly 1.6% of the sample belongs to the ten largest clones.

Findings and caveats that apply to the study as a whole: Expanded TCRs formed significantly more large CDR3 similarity clusters than pre-sensitization or healthy control sets, consistent with antigen-driven responses. Patch test score was positively correlated with the number of PT1 expanded TCRs, with significance at thresholds 8, 16 and 32 but not at 4. Alopecia, a presumed autoimmune disease, was present in all patients, so the immune response of the patients might differ from that of healthy individuals. Repeated subsampling changed both the strength of the expansion versus patch-test correlation and the threshold at which the correlation became significant. DPC sensitization did not change the number of TCRs with a frequency above 1 in 1000, and there was no evidence of changes in global repertoire structure.

The sample here was whole blood, taken in connection with sensitization to the hapten diphenylcyclopropenone (DPC). This receptor was identified in a woman in her 50s with alopecia areata. Some clones in this sample may be carry-over from other donors' samples. The chain is made from TRBV19 and TRBJ1-1, and perhaps TRBD1 as D gene, on 6 matching bases. The CDR3 has the sequence CASINRVRTEAFF. In nucleotide form, the sequence is TGTGCCAGTATCAACAGGGTAAGGACTGAAGCTTTCTTT.